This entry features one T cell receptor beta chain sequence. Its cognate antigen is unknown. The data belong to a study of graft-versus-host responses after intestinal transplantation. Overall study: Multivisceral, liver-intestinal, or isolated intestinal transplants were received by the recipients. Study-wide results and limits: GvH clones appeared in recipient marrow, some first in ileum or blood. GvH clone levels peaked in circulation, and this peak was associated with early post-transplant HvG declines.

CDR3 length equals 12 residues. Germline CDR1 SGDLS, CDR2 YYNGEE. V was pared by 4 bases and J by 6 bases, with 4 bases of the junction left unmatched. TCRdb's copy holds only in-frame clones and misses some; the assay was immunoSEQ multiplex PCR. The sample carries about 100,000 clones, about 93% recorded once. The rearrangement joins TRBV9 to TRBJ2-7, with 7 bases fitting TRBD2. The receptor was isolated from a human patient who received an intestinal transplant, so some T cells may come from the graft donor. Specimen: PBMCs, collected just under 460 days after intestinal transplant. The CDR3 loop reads CASSRLAGEQYF. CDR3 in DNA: TGTGCCAGCAGCAGACTAGCAGGCGAGCAGTACTTC. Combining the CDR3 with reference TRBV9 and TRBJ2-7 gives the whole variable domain DSGVTQTPKHLITATGQRVTLRCSPRSGDLSVYWYQQSLDQGLQFLIQYYNGEERAKGNILERFSAQQFPDLHSELNLSSLELGDSALYFCASSRLAGEQYFGPGTRLTVT.